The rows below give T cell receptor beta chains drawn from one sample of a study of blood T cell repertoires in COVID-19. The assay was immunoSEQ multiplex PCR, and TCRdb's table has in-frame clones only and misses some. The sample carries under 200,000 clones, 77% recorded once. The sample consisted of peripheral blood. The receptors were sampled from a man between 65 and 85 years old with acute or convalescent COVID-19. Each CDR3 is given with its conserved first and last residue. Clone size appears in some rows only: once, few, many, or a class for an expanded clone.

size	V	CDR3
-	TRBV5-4	CASSSDRGLKDGYTF
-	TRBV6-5	CASSYSGAGGYYEQYF
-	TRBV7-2	CASSLNVGAVRVNIQYF
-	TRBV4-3	CASSQDVAREGYNSPLHF
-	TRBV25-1	CASSKSGYYEQYF
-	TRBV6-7	CASSPGQGPCYEQYF
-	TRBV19	CASTPGSNSQPQHF
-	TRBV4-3	CASSPGIGNTEAFF
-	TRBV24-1	CATSERVGTGVGQPQHF
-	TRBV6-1	CASSDLGARGELFF
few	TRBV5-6	CASSLATARIFYGYTF
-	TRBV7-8	CASSLGTVQETQYF
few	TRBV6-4	CASARGGMDTEAFF
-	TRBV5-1	CARSPAGGQGETQYF
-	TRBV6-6	CASSYSSQGGVQPQHF
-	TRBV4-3	CASSQTPGLEETQYF
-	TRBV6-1	CASSERQGNEQFF
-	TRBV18	CASSADRVETQYF
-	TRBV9	CASTSGDGFNEKLFF
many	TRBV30	CAWSVGSRGTRPQHF
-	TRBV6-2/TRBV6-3	CASSSGQGGTYEQYF
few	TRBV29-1	CSVLSGQGKGYTF
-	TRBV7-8	CASSFRGALAGELFF
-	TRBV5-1	CASSLSGEYKETQYF
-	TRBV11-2	CASSLLAGGISQPQHF
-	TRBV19	CASSPIIRVDQPQHF
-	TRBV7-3	CASSLTGGRAGETQYF
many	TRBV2	CASSWTGGGYTF
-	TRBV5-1	CASSLTGTPYEQYF
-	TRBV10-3	CAISASRGQGPDTEAFF
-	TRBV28	CASSNQGAGYGYTF
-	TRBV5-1	CASSLGTSGLSTDTQYF
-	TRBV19	CASKPGGNQPQHF
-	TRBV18	CASSLPRNNQPQHF
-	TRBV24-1	CATKEGADTGELFF
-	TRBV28	CASSLLSGYGYTF
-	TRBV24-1	CATSESTGHQPQHF
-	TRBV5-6	CASSLSGTYEQYF
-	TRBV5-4	CASSLTNTEAFF
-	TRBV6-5	CASRPGQGTGYTF
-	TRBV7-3	CASSPPELAGQETQYF
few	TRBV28	CASSFRQPQHF
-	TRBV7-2	CASSFWRGGPYNEQFF
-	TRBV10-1	CASSEGATEAFF
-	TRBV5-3	CARSFYDRDNSPLHF
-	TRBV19	CAGRTDAVGYTF
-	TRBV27	CASSFYWVAGGEDTQYF
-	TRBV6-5	CASRTSGVTDTQYF
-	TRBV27	CASRTVNTEAFF
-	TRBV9	CASTSLGQGAAEAFF
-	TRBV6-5	CASGTGGRDGYTF
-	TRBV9	CASSPSRVSGANVLTF
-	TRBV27	CASRRGMEPNQPQHF
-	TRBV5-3	CARSSGDRARETQYF
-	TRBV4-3	CASSQAPTDNYEQYF
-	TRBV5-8	CASSLATGYTDTQYF